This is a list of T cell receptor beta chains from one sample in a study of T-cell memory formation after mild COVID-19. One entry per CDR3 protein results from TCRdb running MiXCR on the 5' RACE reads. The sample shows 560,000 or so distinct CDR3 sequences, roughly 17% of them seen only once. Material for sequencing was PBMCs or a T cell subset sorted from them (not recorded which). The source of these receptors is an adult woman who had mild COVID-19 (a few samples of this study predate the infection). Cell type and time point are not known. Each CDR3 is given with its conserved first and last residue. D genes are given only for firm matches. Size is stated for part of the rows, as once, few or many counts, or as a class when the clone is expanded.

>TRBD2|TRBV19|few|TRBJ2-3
CASSWIGGTPTDTQYF
TGTGCCAGTAGTTGGATCGGGGGGACCCCCACAGATACGCAGTATTTT
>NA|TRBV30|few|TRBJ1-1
CAWGGVVGTEAFF
TGTGCCTGGGGGGGAGTAGTGGGCACTGAAGCTTTCTTT
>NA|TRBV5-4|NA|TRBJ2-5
CASSPSDFLETQYF
TGTGCCAGCAGCCCTAGCGACTTTCTAGAGACCCAGTACTTC
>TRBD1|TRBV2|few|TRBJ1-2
CASTGLQGINGYTF
TGTGCCAGCACGGGACTACAGGGGATTAATGGCTACACCTTC
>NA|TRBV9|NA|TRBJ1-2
CASSVAPGRNYGYTF
TGTGCCAGCAGCGTAGCCCCGGGACGGAACTATGGCTACACCTTC
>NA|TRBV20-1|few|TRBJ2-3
CSARDWEDSSRLDTQYF
TGCAGTGCTAGAGATTGGGAGGACTCAAGCAGGTTAGATACGCAGTATTTT
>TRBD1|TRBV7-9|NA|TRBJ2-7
CASSAGTGYHEQYF
TGTGCCAGCAGCGCAGGGACAGGGTACCACGAGCAGTACTTC
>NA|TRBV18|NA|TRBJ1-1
CASSDGLTGGREAFF
TGTGCCAGCTCAGACGGGCTCACAGGAGGCCGTGAAGCTTTCTTT
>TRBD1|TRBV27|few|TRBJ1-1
CASRSLQGEVGTEAFF
TGTGCCAGCAGATCCTTACAGGGGGAAGTAGGCACTGAAGCTTTCTTT
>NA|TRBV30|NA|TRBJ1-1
CAVQGPWADTEAFF
TGTGCCGTCCAGGGGCCCTGGGCGGACACTGAAGCTTTCTTT
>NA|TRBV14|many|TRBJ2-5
CASSRGDFQETQYF
TGTGCCAGTTCAAGGGGCGACTTCCAAGAGACCCAGTACTTC
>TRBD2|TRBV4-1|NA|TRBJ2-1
CASSQVFRVAGNFNEQFF
TGCGCCAGCAGCCAAGTTTTCCGTGTAGCGGGAAACTTCAATGAGCAGTTCTTC
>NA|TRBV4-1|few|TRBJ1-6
CASSLILTGPAGSPLHF
TGCGCCAGCAGCCTCATACTCACAGGACCCGCAGGTTCACCCCTCCACTTT
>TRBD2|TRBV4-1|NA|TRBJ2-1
CASSPASGRHNEQFF
TGCGCCAGCAGCCCAGCTAGCGGCAGACACAATGAGCAGTTCTTC
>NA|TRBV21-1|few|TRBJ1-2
CASSKGLPPRGGYTF
TGTGCCAGCAGCAAAGGCCTTCCCCCTCGAGGAGGCTACACCTTC
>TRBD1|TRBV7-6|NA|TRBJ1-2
CASSPGQQFNYGYTF
TGTGCCAGCAGCCCGGGACAGCAATTTAACTATGGCTACACCTTC
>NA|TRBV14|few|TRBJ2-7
CASSQRHFSYEQYF
TGTGCCAGCAGCCAACGACACTTCTCCTACGAGCAGTACTTC
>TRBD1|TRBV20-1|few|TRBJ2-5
CSARVDREETQYF
TGCAGTGCGCGCGTCGACAGGGAAGAGACCCAGTACTTC
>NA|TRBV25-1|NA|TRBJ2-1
CASSDWESSYNEQFF
TGTGCCAGCAGTGATTGGGAGAGCTCCTACAATGAGCAGTTCTTC
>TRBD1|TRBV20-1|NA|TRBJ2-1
CSAREPGTGNNEQFF
TGCAGTGCTAGAGAGCCCGGGACAGGGAATAATGAGCAGTTCTTC
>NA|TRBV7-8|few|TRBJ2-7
CASNLADVSYEQYF
TGTGCCAGCAACCTGGCAGATGTCTCCTACGAGCAGTACTTC
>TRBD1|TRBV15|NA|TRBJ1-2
CATSKAGTGYRGYTF
TGTGCCACCAGCAAGGCCGGGACAGGGTACCGAGGCTACACCTTC
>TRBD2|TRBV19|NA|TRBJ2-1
CASSIGTSGEQFF
TGTGCCAGTAGTATAGGGACTAGCGGTGAGCAGTTCTTC
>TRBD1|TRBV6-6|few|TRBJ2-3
CASSFQGVTDTQYF
TGTGCCAGCAGTTTTCAGGGGGTTACAGATACGCAGTATTTT
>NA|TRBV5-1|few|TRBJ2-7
CASSLQAGVEQYF
TGCGCCAGCAGCTTGCAGGCAGGGGTCGAGCAGTACTTC
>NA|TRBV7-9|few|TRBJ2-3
CAPLRDTQYF
TGTGCCCCCCTTCGAGATACGCAGTATTTT
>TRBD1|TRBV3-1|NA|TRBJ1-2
CASSPGDRGYGYTF
TGTGCCAGCAGCCCCGGGGACAGGGGCTATGGCTACACCTTC
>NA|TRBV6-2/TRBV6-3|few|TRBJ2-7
CASSYGWVEQYF
TGTGCCAGCAGTTACGGGTGGGTCGAGCAGTACTTC
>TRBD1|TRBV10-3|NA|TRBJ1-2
CAISETRDRGATLYGYTF
TGTGCCATCAGTGAGACCCGGGACAGGGGCGCTACCCTCTATGGCTACACCTTC
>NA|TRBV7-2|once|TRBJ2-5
CASSRGYGQETQYF
TGTGCCAGCAGCCGAGGATACGGACAAGAGACCCAGTACTTC
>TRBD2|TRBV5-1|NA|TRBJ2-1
CASSGAGGPDEQFF
TGCGCCAGCAGTGGTGCGGGGGGGCCCGATGAGCAGTTCTTC